These 11 T cell receptor beta chains were all obtained from the same sample, sequenced in a study of control samples from healthy donors and cancer patients (TCRdb year 2020). Library prep was done by the immunoSEQ multiplex PCR assay. TCRdb carries this immuneACCESS record with in-frame sequences only. Its versions omit some clonotypes, under half of them owing to an unresolved V gene in the studies checked, with the rest unexplained. The sample contains about 53,000 clones, roughly 87% of them found a single time. The leading ten clones occupy more than 13% of the sample. The sequenced sample was PBMCs. The receptors were gathered from a man aged 60 to 75 with head and neck cancer.

V and J are TRBV12-3 or TRBV12-4 and TRBJ1-2; 7 nucleotides align to TRBD1. V lost 6 bases, J lost 5 bases, and 6 bases stayed unmatched. CDR3 length equals 13 residues. The CDR3 region is CASRQTGEYGYTF. The CDR3 DNA reads as TGTGCCAGCAGACAAACAGGGGAATATGGCTACACCTTC.

The chain couples TRBV14 to TRBJ1-6; D call uncertain. V dropped 0 bases and J dropped 7 bases, with 10 bases sitting between them. The CDR3 is 15 amino acids. The V gene's germline CDR1 is SGHDN and CDR2 FVKESK. CDR3 amino acids: CASSQDGIPNSPLHF. CDR3 bases: TGTGCCAGCAGCCAAGACGGAATACCCAATTCACCCCTCCACTTT.

V usage is TRBV11-3 and J usage is TRBJ2-1; maybe TRBD2 (6 bases). Germline V lookup: CDR1 SGHNT, CDR2 YENEEA. V lost 1 base and J lost 6, with 7 bases in between. The CDR3 spans 13 residues. CDR3 bases: TGTGCCAGCAGCTTAGCGGGGGTCAATGAGCAGTTCTTC. The encoded protein is CASSLAGVNEQFF.

This clone has just one count. The genes are TRBV19 and TRBJ2-1, with 7 positions matching TRBD2. V shed 1 base, J shed 3 bases, and the junction held 6 bases outside the gene matches. This CDR3 comprises 16 residues. Germline V CDR1 and CDR2: LNHDA, SQIVND (reference sequence). The CDR3 region has the DNA TGTGCCAGTAGTATAGTCGGGAGGACCGTCTACAATGAGCAGTTCTTC. Its protein product is CASSIVGRTVYNEQFF. The full variable domain, completed using reference TRBV19 and TRBJ2-1, is DGGITQSPKYLFRKEGQNVTLSCEQNLNHDAMYWYRQDPGQGLRLIYYSQIVNDFQKGDIAEGYSVSREKKESFPLTVTSAQKNPTAFYLCASSIVGRTVYNEQFFGPGTRLTVL.

This clone was detected only once. The J gene is TRBJ2-3, the V gene TRBV7-2; 12 bases line up with TRBD1. The CDR3 runs 15 residues. Germline V gene lookup returns CDR1 SGHTA and CDR2 FQGNSA. V was pared by 4 bases and J by 5 bases, with 4 bases of the junction left unmatched. CDR3 loop: CASSWGQGARDTQYF. CDR3 nucleotides: TGTGCCAGCAGCTGGGGACAGGGGGCGAGAGATACGCAGTATTTT.

This clone was observed once. The V and J genes are TRBV27 and TRBJ2-1; TRBD2 matches 10 bases. The J segment lost 0 bases and the V segment lost 7 bases, leaving 9 bases of the junction unmatched. The germline gives CDR1 MNHEY, CDR2 SMNVEV (reference sequence). The CDR3 loop spans 17 amino acids. The CDR3 loop reads CASKKGASGSSYNEQFF. Here the CDR3 DNA reads TGTGCCAGCAAGAAGGGAGCTAGCGGGAGCTCCTACAATGAGCAGTTCTTC.

The V and J genes are TRBV6-1 and TRBJ1-2, with 9 bases lining up with TRBD1. CDR1 is MNHNS and CDR2 is SASEGT in the germline V gene. There are 14 residues in the CDR3. With 3 bases clipped from V and 4 bases from J, the junction kept 3 bases outside the gene matches. The CDR3 region has the DNA TGTGCCAGCAGTGATGTGGGACAGGGCTATGGCTACACCTTC. It translates to CASSDVGQGYGYTF.

This clone is a singleton in its sample. The rearrangement joins TRBV4-3 to TRBJ1-2; a weak D match, TRBD1 (5 bases). Trimming shortened V by 0 bases and J by 7 bases, and 15 bases separated the two germline ends. This CDR3 region has 15 residues. The V gene's germline CDR1 is LGHNA and CDR2 YSLEER. Here the CDR3 reads CASSQEIGAGSGYTF. CDR3 sequence (DNA): TGCGCCAGCAGCCAAGAAATAGGGGCAGGGAGTGGCTACACCTTC.

The chain has TRBV28 and TRBJ1-3; D not resolved. V dropped 6 bases and J dropped 0 bases, with 12 bases sitting between them. The germline gives CDR1 MDHEN, CDR2 SYDVKM. This CDR3 is 15 amino acids long. In DNA form, the CDR3 reads TGTGCCAGCAGCTTCCACGCGAGCTCTGGAAACACCATATATTTT. Translating it yields CASSFHASSGNTIYF.

The chain employs TRBV28 and TRBJ2-1; 10 nucleotides align to TRBD2. Losses at the gene ends were 8 bases for V and 6 bases for J; bases not matched to a gene: 4. The CDR3 runs 13 residues. In germline, CDR1 is MDHEN, CDR2 SYDVKM. CDR3 in DNA: TGTGCCAGCGCGGGACTAGCGTCCAATGAGCAGTTCTTC. Protein product: CASAGLASNEQFF. The whole variable domain, filled in from reference TRBV28 and TRBJ2-1, reads DVKVTQSSRYLVKRTGEKVFLECVQDMDHENMFWYRQDPGLGLRLIYFSYDVKMKEKGDIPEGYSVSREKKERFSLILESASTNQTSMYLCASAGLASNEQFFGPGTRLTVL.

Comment on this clone: Within the sample, other DNA sequences also encode this same CDR3. V gene TRBV28 combines with J gene TRBJ1-6, with D perhaps matching TRBD1 (5 bases). Germline-derived CDR1 and CDR2 are MDHEN and SYDVKM. There are 15 residues in the CDR3. V lost 10 bases, J lost 0 bases, and 13 bases lay in between. This chain's CDR3 is CATTGPSSYNSPLHF. CDR3 coding DNA: TGTGCCACCACAGGACCCAGCTCCTATAATTCACCCCTCCACTTT.